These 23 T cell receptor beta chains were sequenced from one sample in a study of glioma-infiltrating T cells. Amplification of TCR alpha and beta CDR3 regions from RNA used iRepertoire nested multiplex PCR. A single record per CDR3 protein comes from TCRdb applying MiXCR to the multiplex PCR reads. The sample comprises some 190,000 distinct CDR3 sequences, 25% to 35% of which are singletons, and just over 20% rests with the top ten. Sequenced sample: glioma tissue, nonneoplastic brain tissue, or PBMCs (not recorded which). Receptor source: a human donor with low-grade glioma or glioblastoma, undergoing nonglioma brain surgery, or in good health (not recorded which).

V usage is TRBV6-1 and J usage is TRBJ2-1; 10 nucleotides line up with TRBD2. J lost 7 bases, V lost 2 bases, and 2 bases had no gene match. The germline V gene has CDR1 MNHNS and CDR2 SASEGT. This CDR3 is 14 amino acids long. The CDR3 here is CASSESSGRNEQFF. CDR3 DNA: TGTGCCAGCAGTGAAAGTAGCGGGAGGAATGAGCAGTTCTTC.

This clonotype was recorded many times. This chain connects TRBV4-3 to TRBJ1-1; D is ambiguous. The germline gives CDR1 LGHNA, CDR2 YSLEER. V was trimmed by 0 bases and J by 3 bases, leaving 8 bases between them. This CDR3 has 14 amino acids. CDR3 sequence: CASSQEVSYTEAFF. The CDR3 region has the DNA TGCGCCAGCAGCCAAGAGGTTAGCTACACTGAAGCTTTCTTT.

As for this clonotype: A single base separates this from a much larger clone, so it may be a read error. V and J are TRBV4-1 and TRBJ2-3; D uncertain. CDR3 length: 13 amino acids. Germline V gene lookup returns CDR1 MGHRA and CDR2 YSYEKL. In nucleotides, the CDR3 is TGCGCCGGCAGCCAAAGGGACACAGATACGCAGTATTTT. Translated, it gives CAGSQRDTDTQYF.

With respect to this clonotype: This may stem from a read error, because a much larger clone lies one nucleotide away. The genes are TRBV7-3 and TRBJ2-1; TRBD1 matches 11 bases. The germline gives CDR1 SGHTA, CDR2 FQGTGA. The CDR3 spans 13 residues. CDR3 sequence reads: CASRDRGQNEQLF. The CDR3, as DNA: TGTGCCAGCAGGGACAGGGGGCAGAATGAGCAGCTCTTC.

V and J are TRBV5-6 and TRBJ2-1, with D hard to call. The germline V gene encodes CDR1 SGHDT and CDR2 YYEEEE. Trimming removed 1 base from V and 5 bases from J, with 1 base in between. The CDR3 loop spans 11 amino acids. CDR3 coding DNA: TGTGCCAGCAGCTTGCACAATGAGCAGTTCTTC. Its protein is CASSLHNEQFF.

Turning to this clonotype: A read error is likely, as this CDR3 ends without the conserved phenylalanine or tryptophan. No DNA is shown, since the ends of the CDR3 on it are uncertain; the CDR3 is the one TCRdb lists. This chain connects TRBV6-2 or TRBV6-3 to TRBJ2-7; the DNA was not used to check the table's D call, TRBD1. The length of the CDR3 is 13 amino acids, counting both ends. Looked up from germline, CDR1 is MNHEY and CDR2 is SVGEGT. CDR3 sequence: CASSPLAAGEQNL.

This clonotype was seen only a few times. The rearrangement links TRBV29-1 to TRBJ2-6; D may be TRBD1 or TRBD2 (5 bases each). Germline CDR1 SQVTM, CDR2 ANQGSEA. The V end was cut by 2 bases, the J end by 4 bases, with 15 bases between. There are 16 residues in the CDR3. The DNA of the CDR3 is TGCAGCGTTGAACCTCAGGGAGAATCCGGGGCCAACGTCCTGACTTTC. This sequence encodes CSVEPQGESGANVLTF.

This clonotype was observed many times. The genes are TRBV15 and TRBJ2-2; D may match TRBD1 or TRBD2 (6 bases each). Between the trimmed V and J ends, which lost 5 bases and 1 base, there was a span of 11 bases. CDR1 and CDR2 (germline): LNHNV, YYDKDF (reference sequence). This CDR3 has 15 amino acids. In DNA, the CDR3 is TGTGCCACCAGCGCGGGACATAGGAACACCGGGGAGCTGTTTTTT. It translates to CATSAGHRNTGELFF.

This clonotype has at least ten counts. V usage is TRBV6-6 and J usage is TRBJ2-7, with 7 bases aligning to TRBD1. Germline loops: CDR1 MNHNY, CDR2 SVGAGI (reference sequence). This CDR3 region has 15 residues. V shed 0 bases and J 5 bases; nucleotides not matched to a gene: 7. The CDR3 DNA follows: TGTGCCAGCAGTTACTCGGCCACAGGGGTCCACGAGCAGTACTTC. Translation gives CASSYSATGVHEQYF.

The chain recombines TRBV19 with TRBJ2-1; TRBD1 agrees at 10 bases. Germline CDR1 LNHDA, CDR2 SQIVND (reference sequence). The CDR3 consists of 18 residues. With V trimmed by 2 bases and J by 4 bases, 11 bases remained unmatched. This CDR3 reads CASSILRPGQGKYNEQFF. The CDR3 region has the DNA TGTGCCAGTAGTATACTACGACCGGGACAGGGGAAATACAATGAGCAGTTCTTC.

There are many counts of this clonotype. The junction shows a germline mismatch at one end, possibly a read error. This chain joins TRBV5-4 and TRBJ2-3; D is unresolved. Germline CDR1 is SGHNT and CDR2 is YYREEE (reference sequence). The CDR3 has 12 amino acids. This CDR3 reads CASSFPPDTQYF. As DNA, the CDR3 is TGTGCCAGCAGCTTCCCCCCAGATACGCAATATTTT.

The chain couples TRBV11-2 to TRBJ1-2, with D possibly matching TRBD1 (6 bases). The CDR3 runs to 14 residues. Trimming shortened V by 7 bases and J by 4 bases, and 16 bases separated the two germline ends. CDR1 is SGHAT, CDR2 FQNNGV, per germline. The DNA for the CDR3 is TGTGCCAGCATTGCGTTAGAGACAGGCTATGGCTACACCTTC. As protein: CASIALETGYGYTF.

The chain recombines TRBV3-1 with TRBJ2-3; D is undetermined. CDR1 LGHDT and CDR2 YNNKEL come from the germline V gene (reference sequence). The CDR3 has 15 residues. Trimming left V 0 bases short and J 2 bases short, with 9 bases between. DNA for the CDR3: TGTGCCAGCAGCCAAGATATGAGGACCACAGATACGCAGTATTTT. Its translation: CASSQDMRTTDTQYF.

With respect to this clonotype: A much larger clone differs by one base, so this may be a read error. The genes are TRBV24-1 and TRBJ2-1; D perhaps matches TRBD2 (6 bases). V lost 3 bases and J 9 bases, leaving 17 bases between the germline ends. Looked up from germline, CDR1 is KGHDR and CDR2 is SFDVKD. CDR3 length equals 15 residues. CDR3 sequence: CATSDTGRGPFEQFF. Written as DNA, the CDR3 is TGTGCCACCAGTGATACCGGGAGAGGGCCTTTTGAGCAGTTCTTC.

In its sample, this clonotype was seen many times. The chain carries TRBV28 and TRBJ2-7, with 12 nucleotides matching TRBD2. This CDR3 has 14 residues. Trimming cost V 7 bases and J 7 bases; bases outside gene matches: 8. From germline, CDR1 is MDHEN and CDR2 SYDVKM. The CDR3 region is CASTPSGRAWEQYF. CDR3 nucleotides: TGTGCCAGCACCCCTAGCGGGAGGGCCTGGGAGCAGTACTTC.

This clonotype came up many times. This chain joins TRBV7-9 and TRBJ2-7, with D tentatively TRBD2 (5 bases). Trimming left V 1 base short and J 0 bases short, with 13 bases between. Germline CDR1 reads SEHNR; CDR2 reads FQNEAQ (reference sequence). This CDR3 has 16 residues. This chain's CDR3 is CASSLGVGLISYEQYF. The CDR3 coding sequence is TGTGCCAGCAGCTTAGGAGTTGGACTCATCTCCTACGAGCAGTACTTC.

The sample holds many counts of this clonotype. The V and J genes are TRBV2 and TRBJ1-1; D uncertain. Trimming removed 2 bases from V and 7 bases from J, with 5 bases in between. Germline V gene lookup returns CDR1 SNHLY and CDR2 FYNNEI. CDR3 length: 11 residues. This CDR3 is CASSETHEAFF. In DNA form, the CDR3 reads TGTGCCAGCAGTGAAACCCATGAAGCTTTCTTT.

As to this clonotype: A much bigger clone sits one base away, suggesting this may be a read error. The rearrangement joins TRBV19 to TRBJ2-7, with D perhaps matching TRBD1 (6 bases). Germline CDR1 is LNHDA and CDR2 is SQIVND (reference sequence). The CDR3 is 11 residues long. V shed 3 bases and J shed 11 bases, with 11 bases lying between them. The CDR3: CASSIGQLEYF. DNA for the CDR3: TGTGCCAGTAGTATCGGACAGTTAGAGTACTTC.

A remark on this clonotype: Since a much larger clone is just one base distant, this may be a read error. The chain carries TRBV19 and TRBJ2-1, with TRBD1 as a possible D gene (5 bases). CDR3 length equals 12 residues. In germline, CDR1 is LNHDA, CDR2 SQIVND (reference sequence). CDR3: CASSAQGLERFF. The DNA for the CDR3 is TGTGCCAGTAGTGCTCAGGGATTAGAGCGGTTCTTC.

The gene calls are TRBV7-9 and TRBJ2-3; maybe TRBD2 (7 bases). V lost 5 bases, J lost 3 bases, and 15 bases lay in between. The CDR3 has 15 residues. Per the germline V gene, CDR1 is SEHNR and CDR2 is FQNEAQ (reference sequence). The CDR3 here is CASSLGGAGTDTQYF. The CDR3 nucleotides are TGTGCCAGCAGCCTAGGGGGAGCGGGAACAGATACGCAGTATTTT. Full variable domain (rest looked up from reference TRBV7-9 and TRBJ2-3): DTGVSQNPRHKITKRGQNVTFRCDPISEHNRLYWYRQTLGQGPEFLTYFQNEAQLEKSRLLSDRFSAERPKGSFSTLEIQRTEQGDSAMYLCASSLGGAGTDTQYFGPGTRLTVL.

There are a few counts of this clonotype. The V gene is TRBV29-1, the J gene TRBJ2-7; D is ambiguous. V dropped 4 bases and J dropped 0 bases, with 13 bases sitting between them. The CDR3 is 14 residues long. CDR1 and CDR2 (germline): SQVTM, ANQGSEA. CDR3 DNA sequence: TGCAGCGTTGTTCCCTCACGAAGCTCCTACGAGCAGTACTTC. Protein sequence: CSVVPSRSSYEQYF.

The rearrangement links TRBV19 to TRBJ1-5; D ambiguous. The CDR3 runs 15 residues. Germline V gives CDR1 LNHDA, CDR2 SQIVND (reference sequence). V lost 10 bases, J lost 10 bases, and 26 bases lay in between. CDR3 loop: CATSKSWEGRHPQHF. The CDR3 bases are TGTGCCACTAGCAAAAGTTGGGAGGGAAGACATCCCCAGCATTTT.

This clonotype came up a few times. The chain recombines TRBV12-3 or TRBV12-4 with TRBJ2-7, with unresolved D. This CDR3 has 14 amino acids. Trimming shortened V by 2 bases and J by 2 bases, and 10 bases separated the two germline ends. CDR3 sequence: CASSLRLTAYEQYF. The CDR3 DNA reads TGTGCCAGCAGTTTAAGACTGACGGCCTACGAGCAGTACTTC.